The 21 T cell receptor beta chains below were found in one sample sequenced in a study of blood T cells in healthy people across ages. Then a second PCR, running about 6 to 12 cycles, was carried out with a sample-barcoded 5' primer and a J-beta primer mix. MiXCR was run by TCRdb on the 5' RACE reads, yielding one entry per CDR3 protein. This repertoire shows about 650,000 distinct CDR3 sequences, around 32% found once; its top ten account for roughly 14%. The sample consisted of blood. The source is a woman older than 75 in good health.

The chain combines TRBV7-9 with TRBJ1-6; D gene uncertain. V gave up 5 bases and J gave up 7 bases, with 9 bases separating them. CDR1 is SEHNR, CDR2 FQNEAQ, per germline (reference sequence). The CDR3 extends over 13 amino acids. The CDR3 DNA reads TGTGCCAGCAGCCCGATGCGGAATTCACCCCTCCACTTT. Protein sequence: CASSPMRNSPLHF.

The chain links TRBV19 to TRBJ1-3; D not certain. Trimming left V 0 bases short and J 0 bases short, with 9 bases between. This CDR3 is built from 16 residues. Germline CDR1 LNHDA, CDR2 SQIVND (reference sequence). The CDR3 protein is CASSIEGAYSGNTIYF. In DNA form, the CDR3 reads TGTGCCAGTAGTATAGAGGGCGCCTACTCTGGAAACACCATATATTTT.

As concerns this clonotype: This may be a read error: a much more frequent sequence differs by one nucleotide. The V call is TRBV20-1, the J call TRBJ2-1; the match to TRBD2 covers 12 bases. J lost 13 bases, V lost 2 bases, and 15 bases had no gene match. From germline, CDR1 is DFQATT and CDR2 SNEGSKA (reference sequence). The CDR3 totals 16 residues. In nucleotides, the CDR3 is TGCAGTGCTAGAACGGCTAGCGGGGGGGCCGGGAAGACCCAGTTCTTC. Amino acid sequence: CSARTASGGAGKTQFF.

The J gene is TRBJ2-1, the V gene TRBV19; D not resolved. This CDR3 is built from 18 residues. Germline V gene sequence: CDR1 LNHDA, CDR2 SQIVND (reference sequence). V lost 2 bases and J lost 0, with 17 bases in between. CDR3 protein: CASSISLGLISSYNEQFF. The CDR3 nucleotides read TGTGCCAGTAGTATAAGTCTCGGTCTTATCAGCTCCTACAATGAGCAGTTCTTC.

The rearrangement links TRBV7-2 to TRBJ2-4; TRBD2 aligns across 7 bases. Trimming took 2 bases from V and 12 from J; bases not matched to a gene: 1. The CDR3 has 11 residues. CDR1 is SGHTA and CDR2 is FQGNSA in the germline V gene. The DNA for the CDR3 is TGTGCCAGCAGCTTAAGGGACTATCAGTACTTC. It codes for CASSLRDYQYF.

The rearrangement uses TRBV7-6 and TRBJ1-1; TRBD1 matches at 9 bases. The CDR3 is made up of 11 amino acids. V was pared by 4 bases and J by 11 bases, with 2 bases of the junction left unmatched. Germline loops: CDR1 SGHVS, CDR2 FNYEAQ. The CDR3 nucleotides are TGTGCCAGCAGCTCCGGACAGGGGGCTTTCTTT. This sequence encodes CASSSGQGAFF. The whole variable domain, remainder taken from reference TRBV7-6 and TRBJ1-1, is GAGVSQSPRYKVTKRGQDVALRCDPISGHVSLYWYRQALGQGPEFLTYFNYEAQQDKSGLPNDRFSAERPEGSISTLTIQRTEQRDSAMYRCASSSGQGAFFGQGTRLTVV.

The chain is built from TRBV3-1 and TRBJ2-1, with D possibly being TRBD1 (6 bases). V gave up 1 base and J gave up 5 bases, with 6 bases separating them. The CDR3 sequence is 13 residues long. CDR1 is LGHDT, CDR2 YNNKEL, per germline (reference sequence). This chain's CDR3 is CASSQGGHNEQFF. The CDR3 coding sequence is TGTGCCAGCAGCCAAGGGGGGCACAATGAGCAGTTCTTC.

This clonotype has more than one count but fewer than ten. Mismatch with germline at one junction end may stem from a read error. The rearrangement links TRBV6-6 to TRBJ2-7; D is unresolved. Per germline, CDR1 MNHNY and CDR2 SVGAGI (reference sequence). The length of the CDR3 is 12 residues. This CDR3 reads CAGSYSAYEQYF. The CDR3 DNA sequence: TGTGCCGGCAGTTACTCGGCTTATGAGCAGTACTTC.

This clonotype was counted ten times or more. The V call is TRBV20-1, the J call TRBJ1-4; D gene unclear. The V and J ends lost 5 bases and 8 bases respectively, with 6 bases between them. This CDR3 contains 10 residues. CDR1 DFQATT and CDR2 SNEGSKA come from the germline V gene (reference sequence). This CDR3 is CSASQEKLFF. The CDR3 DNA reads TGCAGTGCTTCCCAGGAAAAACTGTTTTTT.

On this clonotype: This may stem from a read error, because a much larger clone lies one nucleotide away. The rearrangement joins TRBV12-3 or TRBV12-4 to TRBJ2-7; D is perhaps TRBD1 (6 bases). V was trimmed by 4 bases and J by 10 bases, leaving 20 bases between them. This CDR3 contains 14 residues. CDR3 residues: CASSSTGWGEAQYF. In nucleotides, the CDR3 is TGTGCCAGCAGTTCCACAGGGTGGGGAGAGGCCCAGTACTTC.

This clonotype was counted at least ten times. The chain links TRBV6-5 to TRBJ2-1, with D perhaps TRBD2 (7 bases). Per germline, CDR1 MNHEY and CDR2 SVGAGI. V was trimmed by 7 bases and J by 7 bases, leaving 20 bases between them. This CDR3 region has 15 residues. This CDR3 is CASKPPGGLGNEQFF. The CDR3 nucleotides are TGTGCCAGCAAGCCCCCGGGGGGCTTAGGAAATGAGCAGTTCTTC.

This clonotype was counted many times. As DNA, the CDR3 is TGTGCCAGCAGTGAAGCTCCAGAAGGGACGAAGACCCAGTACTTC. This codes for CASSEAPEGTKTQYF. The chain couples TRBV6-1 to TRBJ2-5; D is tentatively TRBD1 or TRBD2 (5 bases each). Germline V gene lookup returns CDR1 MNHNS and CDR2 SASEGT. This CDR3 is built from 15 residues. The V gene lost 0 bases and the J gene lost 6 bases, with 14 bases spanning the gap.

This clonotype was counted once. The chain combines TRBV20-1 with TRBJ1-2, with D possibly matching TRBD1 (6 bases). Germline loops: CDR1 DFQATT, CDR2 SNEGSKA (reference sequence). V lost 0 bases and J 5 bases, leaving 13 bases between the germline ends. This CDR3 contains 14 residues. CDR3 protein: CSARDGGARYGYTF. The CDR3 coding sequence is TGCAGTGCTAGAGATGGGGGCGCTAGGTATGGCTACACCTTC.

The chain recombines TRBV24-1 with TRBJ2-4, with D unresolved. This CDR3 is 11 amino acids long. V was clipped by 5 bases and J by 13 bases, with 11 bases between them. Germline CDR1 KGHDR, CDR2 SFDVKD. CDR3: CATSGISEQYF. CDR3 nucleotide sequence: TGTGCCACCAGTGGGATCAGTGAGCAGTACTTC.

This clonotype was counted a single time. The rearrangement links TRBV7-2 to TRBJ2-1; possibly TRBD1 for D (6 bases). Germline CDR1 and CDR2: SGHTA and FQGNSA. This CDR3 comprises 15 residues. V was trimmed by 1 base and J by 8 bases, leaving 15 bases between them. CDR3 DNA: TGTGCCAGCAGCTTAGGCCCAGACAGGCTCGATGAGCAGTTCTTC. This translates into CASSLGPDRLDEQFF.

This chain links TRBV10-3 with TRBJ1-2; D possibly corresponds to TRBD1 (5 bases). V dropped 0 bases and J dropped 6 bases, with 14 bases sitting between them. This CDR3 region has 15 residues. Germline assignment: CDR1 ENHRY and CDR2 SYGVKD. CDR3 in amino acids: CAISESATVGDGYTF. The CDR3 bases are TGTGCCATCAGTGAGTCCGCAACTGTGGGGGATGGCTACACCTTC.

This clonotype has just a few counts. A much bigger clone sits one base away, suggesting this may be a read error. The CDR3 here is CASSPTGGETQFF. The DNA for the CDR3 is TGTGCCAGCAGCCCTACAGGGGGAGAGACCCAGTTCTTC. The chain carries TRBV6-2 or TRBV6-3 and TRBJ2-1, with 8 positions matching TRBD1. J lost 13 bases, V lost 6 bases, and 11 bases had no gene match. CDR1 MNHEY and CDR2 SVGEGT come from the germline V gene. The CDR3 contains 13 residues.

This clonotype was counted between two and nine times. This rearrangement joins TRBV2 to TRBJ1-5; no firm D call. The germline V gene has CDR1 SNHLY and CDR2 FYNNEI. CDR3 length equals 14 residues. Trimming pared 0 bases from V and 0 bases from J, leaving 3 bases between. The CDR3 nucleotides are TGTGCCAGCAGTGAAGCCGCTAGCAATCAGCCCCAGCATTTT. Protein: CASSEAASNQPQHF.

The chain couples TRBV20-1 to TRBJ2-1; the match to TRBD2 covers 8 bases. The CDR3 totals 13 residues. The V gene end was trimmed by 5 bases and the J gene end by 9 bases; junction bases not matched to a gene: 9. Germline V lookup: CDR1 DFQATT, CDR2 SNEGSKA (reference sequence). CDR3 loop: CSAVAGPLPEQFF. CDR3 in DNA: TGCAGTGCTGTAGCGGGGCCCCTCCCTGAGCAGTTCTTC.

This clonotype was picked up many times. This chain joins TRBV10-3 and TRBJ1-5; no clear D gene. The CDR3 loop spans 14 amino acids. Trimming took 4 bases from V and 0 from J, leaving 7 bases between them. Germline-derived CDR1 and CDR2 are ENHRY and SYGVKD. CDR3 DNA: TGTGCCATCAGTGGTACGGATAGCAATCAGCCCCAGCATTTT. Translating it yields CAISGTDSNQPQHF.

This clonotype was found many times. Here the CDR3 DNA reads TGCGCCAGCAGCCAAGTTGGGCGGGGGAAGGGAGAAAAACTGTTTTTT. Its protein product is CASSQVGRGKGEKLFF. This chain links TRBV4-3 with TRBJ1-4; D possibly corresponds to TRBD1 (5 bases). CDR3 length: 16 residues. The germline gives CDR1 LGHNA, CDR2 YSLEER. V was cut by 1 base and J by 8 bases, with 17 bases left in between.